The TCR beta chain described here comes from a study of neurological immune-mediated disorders. It was by 5'RACE with 10-nucleotide random UMIs that the cDNA was made. The output of every sequencing run exceeded 170 million TCR-beta sequences, derived from 15-18 subjects. TCRdb reprocessed the 5' RACE reads via MiXCR and lists one record per CDR3 protein. The sample holds more than 25,000 distinct CDR3 sequences, over 10% seen once. The CDR3 extends over 17 amino acids. Germline loops: CDR1 SGHVS, CDR2 FNYEAQ. V lost 1 base and J 13 bases, leaving 23 bases between the germline ends. Many counts were recorded for this clonotype. What it binds is not known. PBMCs stored at -80 C, 2 million in total, were the source of the unsorted libraries. Study-wide points: Healthy controls had more TCR clonal expansion than multiple sclerosis, which showed the least, whereas HTLV-1-associated myelopathy showed the most.

This sequence originates from a woman aged 55-70 years in good health. This chain uses TRBV7-6 with TRBJ1-6; D is unclear. The specimen sequenced was PBMCs. The DNA for the CDR3 is TGTGCCAGCAGCTTAGAGGCGAAAGAGGGCCTTATTAGGCCCCTCCACTTT. It codes for CASSLEAKEGLIRPLHF. Complete variable domain (other parts from reference TRBV7-6 and TRBJ1-6): GAGVSQSPRYKVTKRGQDVALRCDPISGHVSLYWYRQALGQGPEFLTYFNYEAQQDKSGLPNDRFSAERPEGSISTLTIQRTEQRDSAMYRCASSLEAKEGLIRPLHFGNGTRLTVT.